The present TCR beta chain was sequenced within a study of cytomegalovirus exposure and HLA in healthy donors. The PCR made use of 60 Vbeta and 13 Jbeta primers. TCRdb's copy holds only in-frame clones and misses some; the assay was immunoSEQ multiplex PCR. The sample yields some 180,000 clones, 75% to 85% seen once. The CDR3 is made up of 15 amino acids. The germline gives CDR1 LNHDA, CDR2 SQIVND (reference sequence). V lost 1 base to trimming and J lost 6 bases, with 13 bases between them. This TCR was sampled from a woman in her forties or fifties in good health and CMV-seronegative. The material sequenced was PBMCs. The chain joins TRBV19 to TRBJ2-1; maybe TRBD1 (7 bases). CDR3: CASSIAAGGINEQFF. Here the CDR3 DNA reads TGTGCCAGTAGTATAGCAGCAGGGGGGATCAATGAGCAGTTCTTC.